This TCR beta chain came from a study of cytomegalovirus exposure and HLA in healthy donors. As to this clone: Its antigen is unidentified.

PCR primers comprised 60 Vbeta and 13 Jbeta primers. This table comes from immunoSEQ multiplex PCR, and its TCRdb copy is limited to in-frame clones, with some not included. The table has 120,000 to 150,000 clones, about 80% seen once. General study points: The study designated around 150 TCR beta chains cytomegalovirus-associated.

V was pared by 5 bases and J by 9 bases, with 10 bases of the junction left unmatched. Per germline, CDR1 SGHNT and CDR2 YENEEA. The CDR3 has 15 residues. This chain connects TRBV11-3 to TRBJ2-1, with 10 bases identical to TRBD2. Sequencing was done on a sample of PBMCs. This receptor was obtained from a man aged 35 to 55 in good health and CMV-seronegative. CDR3 sequence reads: CASSLGASGRIEQFF. CDR3 bases: TGTGCCAGCAGCCTTGGGGCTAGCGGGAGAATTGAGCAGTTCTTC. Filled out from reference TRBV11-3 and TRBJ2-1, the complete variable domain reads EAGVVQSPRYKIIEKKQPVAFWCNPISGHNTLYWYLQNLGQGPELLIRYENEEAVDDSQLPKDRFSAERLKGVDSTLKIQPAELGDSAVYLCASSLGASGRIEQFFGPGTRLTVL.